The 19 T cell receptor beta chains in this list originate from one sample, sequenced in a study of T cells after yellow fever vaccination. TCRdb processed the 5' RACE reads anew with MiXCR; each CDR3 protein has one entry. The repertoire has more than 350,000 distinct CDR3 sequences, around 10% of them found once; the top ten carry more than 15%. Sequences were derived from PBMCs, sampled on the day of the first yellow fever vaccination. Receptor source: a man aged 18 to 30 who received the YFV17D yellow fever vaccine.

In its sample, this clonotype was seen a few times. The chain is built from TRBV10-3 and TRBJ2-1; 14 bases match TRBD2. The germline CDR1 and CDR2 sequences are ENHRY and SYGVKD. V lost 8 bases and J lost 2; bases outside the gene matches: 5. The CDR3 runs 16 residues. The CDR3 sequence is CAISRTSGGPYNEQFF. CDR3 DNA sequence: TGTGCCATCTCTCGGACTAGCGGGGGGCCCTACAATGAGCAGTTCTTC.

This clonotype was picked up a small number of times. This chain links TRBV7-2 with TRBJ1-5; D unresolved. The V end was cut by 1 base, the J end by 6 bases, with 4 bases between. CDR1 and CDR2 from the germline V gene are SGHTA and FQGNSA. This CDR3 spans 12 amino acids. As DNA, the CDR3 is TGTGCCAGCAGCTTAGAGACTCAGCCCCAGCATTTT. It translates to CASSLETQPQHF.

This clonotype was detected ten times or more. V and J are TRBV24-1 and TRBJ1-1; D remains ambiguous. The CDR3 consists of 13 residues. Trimming left V 0 bases short and J 1 base short, with 2 bases between. Germline V CDR1 and CDR2: KGHDR, SFDVKD. CDR3 protein: CATSDLENTEAFF. The CDR3, as DNA: TGTGCCACCAGTGATTTGGAGAACACTGAAGCTTTCTTT.

The rearrangement joins TRBV3-1 to TRBJ2-5; D call uncertain. Trimming took off 4 bases at V and 0 bases at J, with 6 bases between the two ends. The CDR3 runs 13 residues. From germline, CDR1 is LGHDT and CDR2 YNNKEL (reference sequence). CDR3 DNA sequence: TGTGCCAGCAGCCTGGACGACCAAGAGACCCAGTACTTC. This encodes CASSLDDQETQYF.

This clonotype was seen more than once but under ten times. The chain uses TRBV4-1 and TRBJ2-1; D unclear. The CDR3 loop spans 12 amino acids. V shed 3 bases and J shed 6 bases, with 6 bases lying between them. Germline CDR1 reads MGHRA; CDR2 reads YSYEKL. The CDR3 sequence is CASSHNTNEQFF. The CDR3 DNA follows: TGCGCCAGCAGCCATAACACCAATGAGCAGTTCTTC.

The V gene is TRBV12-3 or TRBV12-4, the J gene TRBJ1-2, with 9 bases that match TRBD1. The J segment lost 8 bases and the V segment lost 7 bases, leaving 11 bases of the junction unmatched. CDR3 length: 14 residues. The CDR3 DNA follows: TGTGCCAGCAACCTGGTACAGGGGGCGCAGGGCTACACCTTC. This encodes CASNLVQGAQGYTF.

CDR3 region: CASIQGALNKGSPLHF. The CDR3 nucleotides are TGTGCCAGCATCCAGGGGGCCCTTAATAAGGGTTCACCCCTCCACTTT. The J gene is TRBJ1-6, the V gene TRBV7-9; 8 positions agree with TRBD1. J was trimmed by 9 bases and V by 7 bases; bases with no gene match: 14. This CDR3 is built from 16 residues. The germline CDR1 and CDR2 sequences are SEHNR and FQNEAQ (reference sequence). Together with reference TRBV7-9 and TRBJ1-6, the CDR3 gives the full variable domain: DTGVSQNPRHKITKRGQNVTFRCDPISEHNRLYWYRQTLGQGPEFLTYFQNEAQLEKSRLLSDRFSAERPKGSFSTLEIQRTEQGDSAMYLCASIQGALNKGSPLHFGNGTRLTVT.

CDR3 nucleotides: TGCGCCAGCAGCGAAGGGACAGGAGGAGAGACCCAGTACTTC. Encoded protein: CASSEGTGGETQYF. The rearrangement joins TRBV5-1 to TRBJ2-5; 8 bases align to TRBD1. V shed 4 bases and J 4 bases; nucleotides not matched to a gene: 6. The CDR3 covers 14 residues. Looked up from germline, CDR1 is SGHRS and CDR2 is YFSETQ.

The chain joins TRBV5-1 to TRBJ2-1; no definite D call. This CDR3 region has 15 residues. V was trimmed by 1 base and J by 0 bases, leaving 8 bases between them. Germline CDR1 and CDR2: SGHRS and YFSETQ. This chain's CDR3 is CASSLSVLSYNEQFF. In DNA, the CDR3 is TGCGCCAGCAGCTTGTCAGTACTCTCCTACAATGAGCAGTTCTTC.

J is TRBJ1-4 and V is TRBV3-1; D is perhaps TRBD1 (5 bases). CDR1 and CDR2 (germline): LGHDT, YNNKEL (reference sequence). The ends were cut back, 2 bases at V and 8 bases at J, with 21 bases in the middle. This CDR3 comprises 17 residues. CDR3 nucleotides: TGTGCCAGCAGCCAAAGTGGACGGACAATGAGTGGGGAAAAACTGTTTTTT. Amino acids: CASSQSGRTMSGEKLFF.

This chain links TRBV13 with TRBJ2-7; a possible D gene is TRBD1 (6 bases). The germline gives CDR1 PRHDT, CDR2 FYEKMQ (reference sequence). This CDR3 is built from 13 residues. Trimming shortened V by 8 bases and J by 2 bases, and 13 bases separated the two germline ends. Here the CDR3 reads CASLGQPPYEQYF. The CDR3 DNA sequence: TGTGCCAGCCTAGGACAGCCCCCCTACGAGCAGTACTTC.

The chain joins TRBV15 to TRBJ2-5; 8 nucleotides agree with TRBD2. There are 17 residues in the CDR3. Germline assignment: CDR1 LNHNV and CDR2 YYDKDF (reference sequence). Trimming took 0 bases from V and 1 from J; bases not matched to a gene: 7. The CDR3: CATSRDVAGGIQETQYF. CDR3 nucleotides: TGTGCCACCAGCAGAGATGTGGCGGGGGGCATCCAAGAGACCCAGTACTTC.

In its sample, this clonotype was seen many times. The chain joins TRBV6-4 to TRBJ2-3; 12 bases fit TRBD2. With 4 bases clipped from V and 4 bases from J, the junction kept 0 bases outside the gene matches. Germline loops: CDR1 MRHNA, CDR2 SNTAGT. This CDR3 spans 14 amino acids. CDR3 bases: TGTGCCAGCAGTGCTAGCGGGGGGGCAGATACGCAGTATTTT. It yields the protein CASSASGGADTQYF.

The V call is TRBV24-1, the J call TRBJ2-5; 8 nucleotides match TRBD1. Germline V gives CDR1 KGHDR, CDR2 SFDVKD. The length of the CDR3 is 16 residues. J was trimmed by 5 bases and V by 6 bases; bases with no gene match: 13. The CDR3 loop reads CATSTRRGLGGETQYF. CDR3 coding DNA: TGTGCCACCAGTACACGCAGGGGGCTCGGCGGGGAGACCCAGTACTTC.

The table lists this clonotype with many counts. This chain's CDR3 is CASSQSYSNQPQHF. DNA of the CDR3: TGTGCCAGCAGCCAAAGTTATAGCAATCAGCCCCAGCATTTT. The gene calls are TRBV14 and TRBJ1-5; D is unclear. V was trimmed by 2 bases and J by 0 bases, leaving 5 bases between them. Germline CDR1 SGHDN, CDR2 FVKESK. The CDR3 loop spans 14 amino acids. The full variable domain, with the rest looked up from reference TRBV14 and TRBJ1-5, is EAGVTQFPSHSVIEKGQTVTLRCDPISGHDNLYWYRRVMGKEIKFLLHFVKESKQDESGMPNNRFLAERTGGTYSTLKVQPAELEDSGVYFCASSQSYSNQPQHFGDGTRLSIL.

This clonotype was counted only a few times. The chain joins TRBV12-3 or TRBV12-4 to TRBJ1-5; D call uncertain. This CDR3 spans 13 amino acids. The V gene lost 7 bases and the J gene lost 2 bases, with 9 bases spanning the gap. CDR3 nucleotides: TGTGCCAGCACTACGGACGGCAATCAGCCCCAGCATTTT. Translating gives CASTTDGNQPQHF.

The chain has TRBV12-3 or TRBV12-4 and TRBJ1-1; TRBD1 is a possible D gene (5 bases). Trimming shortened V by 3 bases and J by 0 bases, and 17 bases separated the two germline ends. The CDR3 runs 17 residues. The CDR3 protein is CASSLSGPPKMNTEAFF. DNA for the CDR3: TGTGCCAGCAGTTTGTCAGGGCCCCCTAAAATGAACACTGAAGCTTTCTTT.

This clonotype has a handful of counts. J is TRBJ2-2 and V is TRBV18; D remains ambiguous. Germline V gene sequence: CDR1 KGHSH, CDR2 LQKENI. V dropped 3 bases and J dropped 7 bases, with 9 bases sitting between them. The CDR3 sequence is 13 residues long. CDR3 in amino acids: CASSPDLIGELFF. The CDR3 coding sequence is TGTGCCAGCTCACCGGACCTCATCGGGGAGCTGTTTTTT. The whole variable domain, filled in from reference TRBV18 and TRBJ2-2, reads NAGVMQNPRHLVRRRGQEARLRCSPMKGHSHVYWYRQLPEEGLKFMVYLQKENIIDESGMPKERFSAEFPKEGPSILRIQQVVRGDSAAYFCASSPDLIGELFFGEGSRLTVL.

This clonotype was detected a few times. The gene calls are TRBV11-2 and TRBJ2-5, with 13 bases aligning to TRBD2. CDR1 and CDR2 from the germline V gene are SGHAT and FQNNGV. The CDR3 loop spans 18 amino acids. V was clipped by 5 bases and J by 2 bases; unmatched bases: 11. The CDR3 reads CASSPGATSGGGQETQYF. In DNA form, the CDR3 reads TGTGCCAGCAGCCCGGGCGCCACTAGCGGGGGGGGACAAGAGACCCAGTACTTC.